The table lists the clone carrying this T cell receptor (beta chain) with a count of one. The sample originates from a study of blood T cell repertoires in COVID-19. Study-level information: From T cells, B-cell-depleted T cells, or PBMCs came the material, which was cDNA or gDNA.

This CDR3 is 15 amino acids long. V was clipped by 0 bases and J by 3 bases; unmatched bases: 5. CDR1 and CDR2 (germline): LGHNA, YNFKEQ. The protocol was immunoSEQ multiplex PCR, while the TCRdb copy is restricted to in-frame clones and leaves out a portion. The sample holds about 180,000 clones; roughly 85% are singletons and the top ten take approximately 5.4%. Enrollment of patients from Seattle took place during active infection, with longitudinal follow-up. This chain links TRBV4-2 with TRBJ2-7; 7 bases are a match to TRBD2. The sequence came from a woman in her 50s with COVID-19, enrolled during active disease. The sample comprised peripheral blood. The DNA for the CDR3 is TGTGCCAGCAGCCAAGAGGTGGGGGGGTACTACGAGCAGTACTTC. Translation: CASSQEVGGYYEQYF.